The next 20 T cell receptor beta chains were all read from a single sample in a study of blood T cell repertoires in COVID-19. Repertoires were generated with immunoSEQ multiplex PCR, while TCRdb's copy carries only in-frame clones and drops some. The sample has approximately 110,000 clones, about 88% seen once. The sample was peripheral blood. All receptors derive from a human donor in a cohort sampled during active COVID-19.

A few counts support this clone. V is TRBV30 and J is TRBJ1-3; D remains ambiguous. V was clipped by 3 bases and J by 0 bases, with 12 bases between them. CDR1 is GTSNPN and CDR2 is SVGIG in the germline V gene (reference sequence). The length of the CDR3 is 15 residues. CDR3 in DNA: TGTGCCTGGAGCGGGAAGGATACCTCTGGAAACACCATATATTTT. Translating it yields CAWSGKDTSGNTIYF.

The J gene is TRBJ2-1, the V gene TRBV15, with D possibly matching TRBD1 (5 bases). The CDR3 is 15 residues long. Per germline, CDR1 LNHNV and CDR2 YYDKDF (reference sequence). Trimming pared 3 bases from V and 0 bases from J, leaving 9 bases between. The CDR3 DNA is TGTGCCACCAGCAGCGACAGCGACTCCTACAATGAGCAGTTCTTC. It encodes CATSSDSDSYNEQFF.

The CDR3 protein is CASRSSVGGTGAKNIQYF. CDR3 in DNA: TGTGCCAGCCGAAGCAGTGTGGGGGGAACCGGGGCCAAAAACATTCAGTACTTC. The chain uses TRBV18 and TRBJ2-4, with a weak D call TRBD2 (6 bases). The length of the CDR3 is 18 residues. V was clipped by 8 bases and J by 1 base, with 24 bases between them. CDR1 and CDR2 from the germline V gene are KGHSH and LQKENI.

The rearrangement uses TRBV7-9 and TRBJ1-1; D perhaps matches TRBD1 (5 bases). With 5 bases removed from V and 3 bases from J, the gap between germline ends came to 13 bases. CDR3 length equals 14 residues. CDR1 and CDR2 (germline): SEHNR, FQNEAQ (reference sequence). CDR3 nucleotides: TGTGCCAGCAGCCATCCGGAGGGGTACACTGAAGCTTTCTTT. It encodes CASSHPEGYTEAFF.

This clone is a singleton in its sample. This sequence joins TRBV7-2 and TRBJ2-3; 16 bases line up with TRBD2. Germline V CDR1 and CDR2: SGHTA, FQGNSA. This CDR3 is 18 amino acids long. V shed 4 bases and J 5 bases; nucleotides not matched to a gene: 9. The CDR3 DNA sequence: TGTGCCAGCAGCTCGGGGACTAGCGGGGGGGCCTATTTAGATACGCAGTATTTT. It yields the protein CASSSGTSGGAYLDTQYF.

This chain joins TRBV4-1 and TRBJ1-2, with D tentatively TRBD1 (5 bases). CDR3 length: 14 amino acids. The V gene lost 4 bases and the J gene lost 3 bases, with 12 bases spanning the gap. Germline CDR1 and CDR2: MGHRA and YSYEKL. The CDR3 reads CASSPRATDYGYTF. The CDR3 region has the DNA TGCGCCAGCAGCCCAAGAGCGACAGACTATGGCTACACCTTC.

The V and J genes are TRBV6-5 and TRBJ2-7, with D perhaps TRBD2 (5 bases). Germline CDR1 and CDR2: MNHEY and SVGAGI. CDR3 length: 14 amino acids. Deletions cut 8 bases from V and 3 bases from J, with 17 bases between. DNA of the CDR3: TGTGCCAGCGGGAGCGGAATTTTTAACTACGAGCAGTACTTC. Its protein product is CASGSGIFNYEQYF.

J is TRBJ2-1 and V is TRBV7-8, with TRBD2 matching 12 bases. J lost 8 bases, V lost 4 bases, and 15 bases had no gene match. CDR3 size: 18 residues. The germline V gene has CDR1 SGHVS and CDR2 FQNEAQ. In DNA, the CDR3 is TGTGCCAGCAGCTCCGGAAGACTAGCGGGAGATCTCCGGGATGAGCAGTTCTTC. Its translation: CASSSGRLAGDLRDEQFF.

This clone was observed a handful of times. CDR3 nucleotides: TGTGCCAGCTCACTGTACCGGGACTACGAGCAGTACTTC. Protein sequence: CASSLYRDYEQYF. The genes are TRBV18 and TRBJ2-7; weak D call: TRBD2 (5 bases). CDR1 is KGHSH, CDR2 LQKENI, per germline. The CDR3 contains 13 residues. Deletions cut 4 bases from V and 3 bases from J, with 10 bases between.

J is TRBJ2-3 and V is TRBV6-6; the match to TRBD1 covers 9 bases. Unmatched junction bases numbered 6, after V lost 6 bases and J lost 2 bases. Germline-derived CDR1 and CDR2 are MNHNY and SVGAGI (reference sequence). The CDR3 totals 15 residues. CDR3 protein: CASRGQGKNTDTQYF. The DNA of the CDR3 is TGTGCCAGCAGGGGACAGGGAAAGAACACAGATACGCAGTATTTT.

This chain connects TRBV3-1 (or the pseudogene TRBV3-2) to TRBJ2-2; 7 nucleotides align to TRBD1. This CDR3 region has 17 residues. The trim removed 0 bases at V and 3 bases at J, leaving 7 bases unmatched. Germline-derived CDR1 and CDR2 are LGHDT and YNNKEL (reference sequence). Here the CDR3 reads CASSQDVDRVHTGELFF. In DNA form, the CDR3 reads TGTGCCAGCAGCCAAGATGTCGACAGGGTCCACACCGGGGAGCTGTTTTTT.

CDR3 loop: CASSYQGKGYEQYF. The CDR3 DNA follows: TGTGCCAGCAGCTATCAGGGAAAGGGCTACGAGCAGTACTTC. V and J are TRBV6-2 or TRBV6-3 and TRBJ2-7, with a weak D call TRBD1 (5 bases). The germline V gene has CDR1 MNHEY and CDR2 SVGEGT. This CDR3 region has 14 residues. Between the trimmed V and J ends, which lost 6 bases and 3 bases, there was a span of 15 bases.

The genes are TRBV6-5 and TRBJ1-1, with 7 bases identical to TRBD1. The CDR3 length is 16 residues. In germline, CDR1 is MNHEY, CDR2 SVGAGI. V gave up 0 bases and J gave up 5 bases; unmatched junction bases: 9. CDR3 DNA sequence: TGTGCCAGCAGTTACTCGAACACAGGGGCGATTACTGAAGCTTTCTTT. Translation gives CASSYSNTGAITEAFF.

The chain has TRBV5-4 and TRBJ2-2, with D possibly being TRBD2 (5 bases). Trimming removed 5 bases at V and 1 base at J, with 15 bases between. The CDR3 is 16 residues long. CDR1 is SGHNT and CDR2 is YYREEE in the germline V gene (reference sequence). In DNA form, the CDR3 reads TGTGCCAGCAGGACCTCCGAGGGCCAGAACACCGGGGAGCTGTTTTTT. Protein sequence: CASRTSEGQNTGELFF.

This clone has a single count. The rearrangement links TRBV28 to TRBJ2-7; 9 bases align to TRBD1. The CDR3 is 14 residues long. V shed 5 bases and J 0 bases; nucleotides not matched to a gene: 2. CDR1 MDHEN and CDR2 SYDVKM come from the germline V gene. The CDR3 nucleotides are TGTGCCAGCAGTACGACAGGGGGCTCCTACGAGCAGTACTTC. Translated: CASSTTGGSYEQYF.

The rearrangement joins TRBV30 to TRBJ1-6; unclear D gene. This CDR3 spans 17 amino acids. V lost 4 bases and J lost 0, with 16 bases in between. Germline values: CDR1 GTSNPN, CDR2 SVGIG (reference sequence). The CDR3: CAWISPDGGSYNSPLHF. In nucleotides, the CDR3 is TGTGCCTGGATTTCGCCGGACGGAGGCTCCTATAATTCACCCCTCCACTTT.

The V gene is TRBV5-1, the J gene TRBJ1-4; tentative D call: TRBD1 (5 bases). Trimming removed 2 bases at V and 14 bases at J, with 22 bases between. This CDR3 comprises 15 residues. Germline V gives CDR1 SGHRS, CDR2 YFSETQ. The CDR3 nucleotides read TGCGCCAGCAGCTTCGGAGAAGGGGTACGAAAAGGGCTGTTTTTT. The encoded protein is CASSFGEGVRKGLFF.

The chain couples TRBV5-4 to TRBJ1-1, with a tentative D call TRBD1 (6 bases). Germline V gene data show CDR1 as SGHNT and CDR2 as YYREEE (reference sequence). This CDR3 contains 13 residues. The V and J ends lost 0 bases and 8 bases respectively, with 11 bases between them. This CDR3 reads CASSLGGTPEAFF. CDR3 DNA sequence: TGTGCCAGCAGCTTGGGGGGGACACCAGAAGCTTTCTTT.

The gene calls are TRBV6-1 and TRBJ2-3, with 7 bases fitting TRBD2. The V gene end was trimmed by 3 bases and the J gene end by 1 base; junction bases not matched to a gene: 4. This CDR3 region has 15 residues. CDR1 MNHNS and CDR2 SASEGT come from the germline V gene. The CDR3 nucleotides are TGTGCCAGCAGTGATCAGGCGGGGGGCACAGATACGCAGTATTTT. Translated: CASSDQAGGTDTQYF.

This clone has a handful of counts. The V call is TRBV7-9, the J call TRBJ1-6, with D possibly matching TRBD1 (6 bases). V was clipped by 5 bases and J by 6 bases, with 14 bases between them. Germline V gene lookup returns CDR1 SEHNR and CDR2 FQNEAQ (reference sequence). This CDR3 is 15 amino acids long. The CDR3 sequence: CASSPMAGVNSPLHF. CDR3 DNA: TGTGCCAGCAGCCCGATGGCAGGGGTTAATTCACCCCTCCACTTT.